These 19 T cell receptor beta chains were all obtained from the same sample, sequenced in a study of T cells in Graves' hyperthyroidism and ophthalmopathy. The CDR3 regions of TCR beta were amplified from RNA transcripts. Primed by the HTBI set, a first-round RT-PCR was run on the TCR CDR3. TCRdb independently ran MiXCR on the multiplex PCR reads; one entry per CDR3 protein. The data show about 400,000 distinct CDR3 sequences, approximately 15% seen once. Input material: blood. The receptors stem from a woman aged 30 to 39 with Graves' hyperthyroidism.

This clonotype has ten or more counts. The chain employs TRBV20-1 and TRBJ2-3, with 10 positions matching TRBD2. This CDR3 is 14 amino acids long. The V segment lost 3 bases and the J segment 6 bases; nucleotides outside the gene matches: 6. CDR1 is DFQATT, CDR2 SNEGSKA, per germline (reference sequence). The CDR3 loop is CSASTSGMQDTQYF. The CDR3 DNA reads TGCAGTGCTAGCACTAGCGGGATGCAGGATACGCAGTATTTT.

This clonotype was recorded a few times. The chain uses TRBV20-1 and TRBJ2-7; D call uncertain. V was clipped by 4 bases and J by 3 bases, with 16 bases between them. Germline CDR1 reads DFQATT; CDR2 reads SNEGSKA (reference sequence). The CDR3 length is 14 residues. CDR3 bases: TGCAGTGCTATCACACCTGATACCCGCTACGAGCAGTACTTC. Amino acids: CSAITPDTRYEQYF.

In this sample, this clonotype turned up many times. The chain recombines TRBV6-1 with TRBJ1-2, with 9 positions matching TRBD1. This CDR3 is 13 amino acids long. Germline-derived CDR1 and CDR2 are MNHNS and SASEGT. Trimming at V came to 6 bases and at J to 8 bases, leaving 7 bases not matched to a gene. CDR3 nucleotide sequence: TGTGCCAGCAGCACTACAGGGGGCAAGGGCTACACCTTC. This sequence encodes CASSTTGGKGYTF.

At least ten counts were recorded for this clonotype. The chain couples TRBV18 to TRBJ2-7, with TRBD2 as a possible D gene (6 bases). CDR3 size: 15 residues. The V end was cut by 0 bases, the J end by 0 bases, with 9 bases between. Per the germline V gene, CDR1 is KGHSH and CDR2 is LQKENI. CDR3 in amino acids: CASSPPEGYSYEQYF. The DNA for the CDR3 is TGTGCCAGCTCACCACCGGAGGGATACTCCTACGAGCAGTACTTC.

This clonotype has ten or more counts. The CDR3 bases are TGTGCCAGCAGCCCTCCGAGGACTAGCGGGATGGCCTACGAGCAGTACTTC. It translates to CASSPPRTSGMAYEQYF. The chain is built from TRBV9 and TRBJ2-7, with TRBD2 identical over 12 bases. The CDR3 has 17 residues. CDR1 and CDR2 from the germline V gene are SGDLS and YYNGEE. V shed 4 bases and J 2 bases; nucleotides not matched to a gene: 10.

This clonotype was counted a few times. The gene calls are TRBV2 and TRBJ2-1, with 14 bases fitting TRBD2. The V gene's germline CDR1 is SNHLY and CDR2 FYNNEI. V shed 6 bases, J shed 2 bases, and the junction held 15 bases outside the gene matches. The CDR3 runs 20 residues. CDR3 protein: CASSRGTSGSYILTYNEQFF. The CDR3 bases are TGTGCCAGCAGCCGCGGGACTAGCGGGAGTTATATCCTTACCTACAATGAGCAGTTCTTC.

This clonotype was counted at least ten times. The V call is TRBV11-3, the J call TRBJ1-1, with 8 bases fitting TRBD1. This CDR3 is 14 amino acids long. The V gene's germline CDR1 is SGHNT and CDR2 YENEEA. V trimming: 9 bases; J trimming: 4 bases; junction bases outside the gene matches: 10. CDR3 nucleotide sequence: TGTGCCAGGACGACAGGGGAGGGGAGCACTGAAGCTTTCTTT. As protein: CARTTGEGSTEAFF.

There are many counts of this clonotype. The chain combines TRBV28 with TRBJ2-5; no clear D. From germline, CDR1 is MDHEN and CDR2 SYDVKM. The length of the CDR3 is 14 residues. Deletions cut 6 bases from V and 1 base from J, with 12 bases between. The CDR3 sequence is CASSKTPIQETQYF. The CDR3 DNA reads as TGTGCCAGCAGCAAGACTCCGATCCAAGAGACCCAGTACTTC.

CDR3 coding DNA: TGTGCCAGCAGTGAATTAACGGCCTTTGATCAGCCCCAGCATTTT. It yields the protein CASSELTAFDQPQHF. The chain has TRBV6-1 and TRBJ1-5; D unresolved. CDR1 MNHNS and CDR2 SASEGT come from the germline V gene. This CDR3 is 15 amino acids long. V lost 2 bases to trimming and J lost 5 bases, with 13 bases between them.

This clonotype was found a few times. A much bigger clone sits one base away, suggesting this may be a read error. The chain uses TRBV28 and TRBJ2-7; D is unresolved. CDR3 size: 14 residues. Germline V gene lookup returns CDR1 MDHEN and CDR2 SYDVKM. The chain's CDR3 is CACSTALGSYEQYF. CDR3 coding DNA: TGTGCCTGCAGCACCGCCCTTGGGTCCTACGAGCAGTACTTC.

This rearrangement joins TRBV20-1 to TRBJ1-4; 10 nucleotides match TRBD1. CDR1 and CDR2 from the germline V gene are DFQATT and SNEGSKA (reference sequence). The junction had 10 bases not matched to a gene; V was cut back by 5 bases and J by 4 bases. The CDR3 is made up of 16 amino acids. The chain's CDR3 is CSAQRTGGGLNEKLFF. CDR3 in DNA: TGCAGTGCTCAAAGGACAGGGGGTGGCCTTAATGAAAAACTGTTTTTT.

The rearrangement links TRBV27 to TRBJ2-3; 14 bases are a match to TRBD2. The CDR3 sequence is 14 residues long. Unmatched junction bases numbered 3, after V lost 8 bases and J lost 5 bases. Germline values: CDR1 MNHEY, CDR2 SMNVEV (reference sequence). The CDR3, as DNA: TGTGCCAGCCGGGGACTAGCGGGAGTAGATACGCAGTATTTT. Its translation is CASRGLAGVDTQYF.

The rearrangement uses TRBV9 and TRBJ2-7, with 8 bases matching TRBD1. The V segment lost 5 bases and the J segment 4 bases; nucleotides outside the gene matches: 11. Germline V gene sequence: CDR1 SGDLS, CDR2 YYNGEE. The CDR3 extends over 15 amino acids. CDR3 loop: CASSKTGTGHYEQYF. DNA of the CDR3: TGTGCCAGCAGTAAGACCGGGACAGGTCATTACGAGCAGTACTTC.

This clonotype was counted between two and nine times. The chain employs TRBV12-3 or TRBV12-4 and TRBJ2-1; D is undetermined. This CDR3 has 14 residues. V was pared by 0 bases and J by 6 bases, with 9 bases between. CDR3 sequence: CASSLAHGVNEQFF. CDR3 nucleotide sequence: TGTGCCAGCAGTTTAGCGCACGGAGTCAATGAGCAGTTCTTC.

The chain links TRBV11-3 to TRBJ1-3, with D unclear. Trimming shortened V by 4 bases and J by 6 bases, and 10 bases separated the two germline ends. Germline V gene lookup returns CDR1 SGHNT and CDR2 YENEEA. This CDR3 contains 13 residues. The CDR3 DNA follows: TGTGCCAGCAGCTCCCGGGTTGAAAACACCATATATTTT. Protein sequence: CASSSRVENTIYF. The variable domain in full, with the rest retrieved from reference TRBV11-3 and TRBJ1-3, is EAGVVQSPRYKIIEKKQPVAFWCNPISGHNTLYWYLQNLGQGPELLIRYENEEAVDDSQLPKDRFSAERLKGVDSTLKIQPAELGDSAVYLCASSSRVENTIYFGEGSWLTVV.

V usage is TRBV2 and J usage is TRBJ2-7; 10 bases map to TRBD1. After removal of 9 bases from V and 4 bases from J, the junction contained 6 bases not matched to a gene. CDR1 SNHLY and CDR2 FYNNEI come from the germline V gene. CDR3 size: 13 residues. The CDR3 DNA sequence: TGTGCCAGAGGGGGGACAGGGGTGTACGAGCAGTACTTC. Its translation: CARGGTGVYEQYF.

This clonotype was counted many times. V usage is TRBV20-1 and J usage is TRBJ2-1, with 7 bases matching TRBD2. CDR3 length: 15 amino acids. The V segment lost 0 bases and the J segment 8 bases; nucleotides outside the gene matches: 10. CDR1 and CDR2 from the germline V gene are DFQATT and SNEGSKA (reference sequence). The CDR3 DNA follows: TGCAGTGCTAGAGATTTCGCGGGAGCGGTTCATGAGCAGTTCTTC. Translated: CSARDFAGAVHEQFF.

This clonotype was seen ten or more times. The chain links TRBV18 to TRBJ1-1; D is possibly TRBD1 (5 bases). The CDR3 is made up of 14 amino acids. Germline values: CDR1 KGHSH, CDR2 LQKENI. Deletions cut 3 bases from V and 4 bases from J, with 12 bases between. The CDR3 loop is CASSPTRGGTEAFF. The CDR3 DNA is TGTGCCAGCTCACCCACCCGGGGGGGCACTGAAGCTTTCTTT.

A word on this clonotype: A read error may account for a junction end that differs from germline. The rearrangement links TRBV12-3 or TRBV12-4 to TRBJ1-2, with D unclear. CDR3 size: 13 residues. CDR3 sequence: CASRSDGSYGYTF. The CDR3 coding sequence is TGTGCCAGCAGATCCGACGGTTCCTATGGCTACACCTTT.